This is a list of T cell receptor beta chains from one sample in a study of CD8 T cells in ankylosing spondylitis. TCRdb passed the 5' RACE reads through MiXCR, listing each CDR3 protein once. The sample shows fewer than 650,000 distinct CDR3 sequences, 10% to 15% of them seen only once. What was sequenced was blood, either unsorted or a sorted T cell fraction (not recorded which). Every receptor here comes from a male donor with ankylosing spondylitis. Each CDR3 is given with its conserved first and last residue. The D gene is left open where the match is weak.

>TRBV27|TRBJ2-6|.
CASSLSRAAGANVLTF
>TRBV25-1|TRBJ2-3|.
CASSEGRQTDTQYF
>TRBV7-8|TRBJ1-1|.
CASSQPRAEAFF
>TRBV29-1|TRBJ1-2|.
CSVSARYGYTF
>TRBV25-1|TRBJ1-2|.
CASSGGHGYTF
>TRBV7-9|TRBJ1-1|.
CASSPDPAGTEAFF
>TRBV2|TRBJ1-2|.
CASSVDGRNYGYTF
>TRBV10-3|TRBJ2-1|.
CAISESDNYNEQFF
>TRBV29-1|TRBJ1-1|.
CRAGDTEAFF
>TRBV2|TRBJ2-2|.
CASSQTTNTGELFF
>TRBV19|TRBJ2-2|TRBD2
CACSLGLADTGELFF
>TRBV15|TRBJ2-1|.
CATSRDRHNEQFF
>TRBV20-1|TRBJ2-4|.
CSARTQGAIQYF
>TRBV3-1|TRBJ1-6|.
CASSIQGGSPLHF
>TRBV5-1|TRBJ2-1|.
CASRVAESYNEQFF
>TRBV20-1|TRBJ1-6|TRBD1
CSARPGQYNSPLHF
>TRBV5-6|TRBJ2-1|.
CASSLTPADYNEQFF
>TRBV25-1|TRBJ1-1|.
CASSERDLPFF
>TRBV6-5|TRBJ1-6|TRBD1
CASSYPRGQAYNSPLHF
>TRBV3-1|TRBJ2-7|.
CASSQGPYEQYF
>TRBV11-2|TRBJ2-1|.
CASSLEALAGMNEQFF
>TRBV24-1|TRBJ2-5|TRBD2
CATSDSGRAQETQYF
>TRBV20-1|TRBJ2-3|TRBD2
CSAPPVAGGDTQYF
>TRBV20-1|TRBJ2-3|.
CSARGRIITDTQYF
>TRBV20-1|TRBJ2-1|.
CSAELGRKLNNEQFF
>TRBV2|TRBJ2-7|.
CASSGLRHEQYF
>TRBV7-9|TRBJ2-2|.
CASSLGHGDTGELFF
>TRBV11-2|TRBJ2-3|TRBD1
CASSLVGRGPTDTQYF
>TRBV19|TRBJ1-2|.
CASTDGLRVGYTF
>TRBV20-1|TRBJ1-4|.
CSARNDDEKLFF